The 7 T cell receptor beta chains reported below all come from one sample, sequenced in a study of shared clonotypes between healthy human individuals. Naive CD8 cells were CD45RO-negative, positively selected for CCR7, excluding terminally differentiated effector memory CD45RA+ cells. The repertoire was sequenced with immunoSEQ multiplex PCR; TCRdb's copy has only in-frame clones and lacks some. The sample lists about 550,000 clones, less than 97% occurring once. The sample consisted of naive CD8+ T cells sorted from blood. These receptors were taken from a woman in her 30s in good health.

This clone was observed a single time. The chain couples TRBV29-1 to TRBJ2-3; the D gene could be TRBD1 or TRBD2 (6 bases each). The CDR3 is 14 amino acids. CDR1 is SQVTM and CDR2 is ANQGSEA in the germline V gene. V lost 2 bases to trimming and J lost 1 base, with 10 bases between them. The CDR3 nucleotides read TGCAGCGTTGAAAGGGGGGCCGGCACAGATACGCAGTATTTT. Translation gives CSVERGAGTDTQYF.

The V gene is TRBV6-1, the J gene TRBJ1-1; D unclear. The CDR3 covers 13 residues. Germline values: CDR1 MNHNS, CDR2 SASEGT. Trimming left V 6 bases short and J 4 bases short, with 12 bases between. The CDR3 loop reads CASSPGGGTEAFF. The CDR3 bases are TGTGCCAGCAGCCCCGGAGGTGGCACTGAAGCTTTCTTT.

V gene TRBV9 combines with J gene TRBJ1-1, with 9 nucleotides matching TRBD1. CDR3 length: 15 amino acids. Trimming took 4 bases from V and 10 from J; bases not matched to a gene: 14. Germline V gene sequence: CDR1 SGDLS, CDR2 YYNGEE. The DNA of the CDR3 is TGTGCCAGCAGCCCCGGACAGGGGCCCATCGATATAGCTTTCTTT. Residues: CASSPGQGPIDIAFF.

The gene calls are TRBV5-1 and TRBJ2-5; 9 nucleotides agree with TRBD1. Germline V gives CDR1 SGHRS, CDR2 YFSETQ. V was pared by 5 bases and J by 3 bases, with 5 bases of the junction left unmatched. The CDR3 sequence is 14 residues long. The CDR3 DNA is TGCGCCAGCAGAGAGAGGGACAGGGAAGAGACCCAGTACTTC. The encoded protein is CASRERDREETQYF.

This sequence joins TRBV5-5 and TRBJ2-7; 8 bases map to TRBD1. The CDR3 is made up of 17 amino acids. Germline CDR1 reads SGHKS; CDR2 reads YYEKEE (reference sequence). V dropped 3 bases and J dropped 2; count of bases not matched to a gene: 13. CDR3 in DNA: TGTGCCAGCAGCTCGAACAAACCGGGACAGGCGACCTACGAGCAGTACTTC. Its translation: CASSSNKPGQATYEQYF.

As concerns this clone: Other DNA sequences in this sample translate to the same CDR3. This rearrangement joins TRBV27 to TRBJ2-7; TRBD2 agrees at 11 bases. CDR1 is MNHEY and CDR2 is SMNVEV in the germline V gene (reference sequence). This CDR3 is 15 amino acids long. Germline trimming cut 2 bases from V and 1 base from J; bases unmatched to any gene: 1. CDR3 sequence: CASSLLAGGSYEQYF. The CDR3 DNA reads TGTGCCAGCAGTTTACTAGCGGGAGGATCCTACGAGCAGTACTTC.

The chain links TRBV14 to TRBJ2-7, with 10 bases lining up with TRBD1. The CDR3 contains 17 residues. Germline assignment: CDR1 SGHDN and CDR2 FVKESK. The trim removed 4 bases at V and 5 bases at J, leaving 14 bases unmatched. CDR3 residues: CASSLGRDRGLFDEQYF. The CDR3 DNA follows: TGTGCCAGCAGCCTAGGGAGGGACAGGGGATTATTCGACGAGCAGTACTTC.